The sequence of this TCR beta chain was determined in a study of blood T cell repertoires in COVID-19. Study-wide background: Donors in the United States, Italy and Spain gave samples during acute or convalescent COVID-19.

Assay: immunoSEQ multiplex PCR; the TCRdb copy retains only in-frame clones and omits some. Of about 100,000 clones detected, about 85% appear once; the ten largest clones hold over 10%. The CDR3 has 17 residues. The J segment lost 6 bases and the V segment lost 0 bases, leaving 12 bases of the junction unmatched. From germline, CDR1 is MNHEY and CDR2 SMNVEV (reference sequence). The count of this clone is one. Input material: peripheral blood. This rearrangement joins TRBV27 to TRBJ2-3; 7 positions match TRBD1. The TCR originated in a man over 45 with active or convalescent COVID-19. The CDR3 loop is CASSLSGMVQGMDTQYF. The CDR3 DNA reads TGTGCCAGCAGTTTATCGGGGATGGTACAGGGGATGGATACGCAGTATTTT.